The 21 T cell receptor beta chains presented below share a single source sample, sequenced in a study of blood T cells in healthy people across ages. A J-beta primer mix and a sample-barcoded 5' primer were used in a second PCR of about 7 to 12 cycles. TCRdb re-analysed the 5' RACE reads in MiXCR, keeping a single row per CDR3 protein. The table has over 700,000 distinct CDR3 sequences, around a quarter seen once. The same sample was also used in a study of T cells of mothers and their children.

The sequencing sample was made of blood. These receptors were collected from a boy aged 5 to 17 in good health.

The gene calls are TRBV28 and TRBJ2-1, with a tentative D call TRBD1 (6 bases). Judging by the DNA end, TRBJ2-7 fits better; the J call may be wrong. Germline-derived CDR1 and CDR2 are MDHEN and SYDVKM. The CDR3 loop spans 13 amino acids. CDR3 DNA sequence: TGTGCCAGCAGTTTTAGGACAGCCTACGAGCAGTACTTC. Encoded protein: CASSFRTAYEQYF.

This chain links TRBV21-1 with TRBJ2-6; TRBD1 reflects the table's D call only, with no check against the DNA. TRBV21-1 is reported as a pseudogene. The CDR3 is made up of 14 amino acids. The CDR3 bases are TGTGCCAGCAGGGGACAGTCTGGGGCCAACGTCCTGACTTTC. Amino acids: CASRGQSGANVLTF.

The V and J genes are TRBV4-1 and TRBJ2-7; no clear D gene. The V end was cut by 1 base, the J end by 0 bases, with 13 bases between. The CDR3 is 16 amino acids. Germline V gene data show CDR1 as MGHRA and CDR2 as YSYEKL. The DNA of the CDR3 is TGCGCCAGCAGCCAAGTTTACCAGGCTCCCTCCTACGAGCAGTACTTC. The encoded protein is CASSQVYQAPSYEQYF.

This clonotype was counted a few times. This may be a read error: a much more frequent sequence differs by one nucleotide. This chain joins TRBV6-2 or TRBV6-3 and TRBJ2-1, with D unresolved. The end of the DNA is better explained by TRBJ2-7, so the J call may be wrong. This CDR3 is built from 11 residues. Germline V gene data show CDR1 as MNHEY and CDR2 as SVGEGT. The chain's CDR3 is CASSQVYEQYF. CDR3 sequence (DNA): TGTGCCAGCAGCCAAGTCTACGAGCAGTACTTC.

In its sample, this clonotype was seen many times. The chain carries TRBV29-1 and TRBJ2-1, with D possibly TRBD1 on 7 matching bases. Trimming shortened V by 3 bases and J by 0 bases, and 12 bases separated the two germline ends. CDR3 length: 15 residues. Germline V gives CDR1 SQVTM, CDR2 ANQGSEA. CDR3 sequence reads: CSVDGGQSSYNEQFF. CDR3 nucleotides: TGCAGCGTTGACGGGGGACAGAGCTCCTACAATGAGCAGTTCTTC.

This CDR3 reads CASSESVNTEAFF. The CDR3, as DNA: TGCGCCAGCAGTGAGTCGGTGAACACTGAAGCTTTCTTT. The rearrangement links TRBV10-2 to TRBJ1-1; D gene ambiguous. The germline V gene encodes CDR1 WSHSY and CDR2 SAAADI. This CDR3 contains 13 residues. V was clipped by 0 bases and J by 0 bases, with 2 bases between them.

V is TRBV5-5 and J is TRBJ1-4; 9 nucleotides line up with TRBD1. The CDR3 consists of 15 residues. V lost 2 bases, J lost 7 bases, and 6 bases stayed unmatched. Germline CDR1 and CDR2: SGHKS and YYEKEE (reference sequence). The CDR3 region is CASSFRDRVTEKLFF. CDR3 DNA sequence: TGTGCCAGCAGCTTCCGGGACAGGGTTACTGAAAAACTGTTTTTT.

This chain's CDR3 is CASKQGPSYEQYF. CDR3 sequence (DNA): TGTGCCAGCAAACAGGGACCTTCCTACGAGCAGTACTTC. This sequence joins TRBV5-8 and TRBJ2-7; tentative D call: TRBD1 (6 bases). Trimming removed 6 bases from V and 1 base from J, with 11 bases in between. CDR1 SGHTS and CDR2 YDEGEE come from the germline V gene. The CDR3 extends over 13 amino acids.

This clonotype was observed once. V and J are TRBV11-2 and TRBJ2-1; TRBD2 aligns across 8 bases. The J call is doubtful: the DNA matches TRBJ2-5 better. The CDR3 has 13 amino acids. Germline V gene data show CDR1 as SGHAT and CDR2 as FQNNGV. In DNA form, the CDR3 reads TGTGCCAGCAGTAGCGGGAATCGGGAGACCCAGTACTTC. Translated, it gives CASSSGNRETQYF.

This sequence joins TRBV6-5 and TRBJ1-4; TRBD1 aligns across 7 bases. CDR1 MNHEY and CDR2 SVGAGI come from the germline V gene. J gave up 8 bases and V 6 bases, and 9 bases lay outside the gene matches. CDR3 size: 14 residues. CDR3 residues: CASSHRGFMEKLFF. DNA of the CDR3: TGTGCCAGCAGCCACAGGGGATTCATGGAAAAACTGTTTTTT.

This clonotype was counted a few times. The rearrangement links TRBV28 to TRBJ2-7, with D possibly matching TRBD2 (5 bases). V shed 11 bases and J shed 6 bases, with 14 bases lying between them. The germline gives CDR1 MDHEN, CDR2 SYDVKM. CDR3 length: 11 residues. This CDR3 is CAATRGGEQYF. In nucleotides, the CDR3 is TGTGCCGCGACCCGGGGTGGCGAGCAGTACTTC.

The gene calls are TRBV4-1 and TRBJ2-1; TRBD2 is a possible D gene (5 bases). Germline-derived CDR1 and CDR2 are MGHRA and YSYEKL. The V gene lost 3 bases and the J gene lost 5 bases, with 11 bases spanning the gap. The CDR3 totals 14 residues. CDR3 sequence: CASSQVTRDNEQFF. DNA of the CDR3: TGCGCCAGCAGCCAGGTCACTAGGGACAATGAGCAGTTCTTC.

This clonotype has a handful of counts. The chain uses TRBV23-1 and TRBJ1-3, with no clear D. TRBV23-1 is known as an ORF, though its function is uncertain. Trimming left V 9 bases short and J 11 bases short, with 17 bases between. CDR3 length: 12 amino acids. CDR3 residues: CARLRRPSSIYF. The CDR3 DNA follows: TGCGCCAGACTCCGCAGGCCCTCATCCATATATTTT.

The genes are TRBV2 and TRBJ1-1, with D tentatively TRBD1 (5 bases). Deletions cut 2 bases from V and 4 bases from J, with 17 bases between. This CDR3 has 16 residues. Germline V CDR1 and CDR2: SNHLY, FYNNEI. The CDR3 reads CASSETSGGLGTEAFF. CDR3 sequence (DNA): TGTGCCAGCAGTGAAACAAGCGGGGGATTGGGCACTGAAGCTTTCTTT.

In its sample, this clonotype was seen a few times. The V and J genes are TRBV7-9 and TRBJ2-1; D is perhaps TRBD2 (6 bases). Germline CDR1 and CDR2: SEHNR and FQNEAQ (reference sequence). This CDR3 has 18 residues. The germline V and J ends were trimmed by 1 base and 1 base, with 17 bases remaining between them. This CDR3 is CASSLDGTLLGSYNEQFF. Here the CDR3 DNA reads TGTGCCAGCAGCTTAGACGGGACTCTCCTTGGGTCCTACAATGAGCAGTTCTTC.

This clonotype was seen a few times. The CDR3 DNA sequence: TGTGCCAGCAGCCCCTTGGGGGGCTACACCGGGGAGCTGTTTTTT. Encoded protein: CASSPLGGYTGELFF. The gene calls are TRBV11-2 and TRBJ2-2; either TRBD1 or TRBD2 may supply D (6 bases each). The CDR3 extends over 15 amino acids. Germline CDR1 reads SGHAT; CDR2 reads FQNNGV. Trimming removed 5 bases from V and 3 bases from J, with 13 bases in between.

In its sample, this clonotype was seen a few times. The chain joins TRBV29-1 to TRBJ2-1, with 9 bases lining up with TRBD2. V shed 7 bases and J 8 bases; nucleotides not matched to a gene: 9. Germline V gene data show CDR1 as SQVTM and CDR2 as ANQGSEA. The CDR3 has 13 residues. The CDR3 nucleotides read TGCAGCGGAGGGCGGGGGGGCCCTGATGAGCAGTTCTTC. Translating it yields CSGGRGGPDEQFF.

The chain joins TRBV29-1 to TRBJ2-5; D gene ambiguous. CDR1 is SQVTM, CDR2 ANQGSEA, per germline. The CDR3 has 12 residues. Trimming stripped 0 bases from V and 4 bases from J, with 6 bases between. CDR3 in amino acids: CSVEDVGETQYF. The CDR3 DNA follows: TGCAGCGTTGAAGACGTGGGAGAGACCCAGTACTTC.

There are many counts of this clonotype. The J gene is TRBJ2-7, the V gene TRBV20-1; D might be TRBD2 (6 bases). The CDR3 spans 12 residues. V was shortened by 0 bases and J by 4 bases, with 7 bases between the two germline ends. CDR1 DFQATT and CDR2 SNEGSKA come from the germline V gene (reference sequence). The CDR3 sequence is CSARDGGYEQYF. The CDR3 coding sequence is TGCAGTGCTAGAGATGGGGGGTACGAGCAGTACTTC.

The chain employs TRBV20-1 and TRBJ1-2; TRBD1 might be the D (6 bases). In germline, CDR1 is DFQATT, CDR2 SNEGSKA (reference sequence). The CDR3 is 15 residues long. Trimming pared 0 bases from V and 4 bases from J, leaving 15 bases between. CDR3 region: CSAREGGGAVYGYTF. CDR3 coding DNA: TGCAGTGCTAGAGAGGGGGGGGGCGCGGTCTATGGCTACACCTTC.

V usage is TRBV18 and J usage is TRBJ2-3; TRBD1 matches 7 bases. CDR3 size: 15 residues. The V gene end was trimmed by 3 bases and the J gene end by 0 bases; junction bases not matched to a gene: 3. Germline-derived CDR1 and CDR2 are KGHSH and LQKENI. DNA of the CDR3: TGTGCCAGCTCACCGGACAGGTCTAGCACAGATACGCAGTATTTT. Translated, it gives CASSPDRSSTDTQYF.